Below are 24 T cell receptor beta chains sequenced from a single sample in a study of spatial heterogeneity in lung cancer (dated by TCRdb to the late 2010s). Per the publication, the time point label means: sample taken at primary tumor resection. Whole RNA extracted from tumor and nontumor lung tissue, or from cryopreserved PBMC samples, was used for TCR sequencing without cell sorting. The library was produced with 5' RACE. The sample was run on a NextSeq 500. The raw public data were reprocessed by TCRdb itself: fastp quality trimming at Q25, MiXCR clonotype calling, in-frame beta chains only. Duplicate CDR3 protein sequences are folded into a single record with the most common DNA and genes. Counted in this sample were more than 50,000 distinct CDR3 sequences; approximately 7% of them appeared once. Jointly, the top ten make up approximately 2.6% of the sample. This sample comprised PBMCs, obtained at surgery. The receptors were gathered from a female donor with early-stage non-small cell lung cancer.

This clonotype was found many times. The V gene is TRBV28, the J gene TRBJ1-2, with D possibly being TRBD1 (6 bases). V dropped 6 bases and J dropped 3 bases, with 11 bases sitting between them. CDR1 is MDHEN and CDR2 is SYDVKM in the germline V gene. The CDR3 length is 13 residues. CDR3 loop: CASRIGGDYGYTF. The CDR3 DNA is TGTGCCAGCAGGATAGGGGGAGACTATGGCTACACCTTC.

With respect to this clonotype: Since a much larger clone is just one base distant, this may be a read error. V usage is TRBV4-3 and J usage is TRBJ1-2; D is uncertain. The germline V gene has CDR1 LGHNA and CDR2 YSLEER. CDR3 length equals 16 residues. CDR3 nucleotide sequence: TGCGCCAGCAACCAAGGCGTAAGGCAGAGCTTTTATGGCTACACCTTC. Its translation is CASNQGVRQSFYGYTF.

This chain links TRBV24-1 with TRBJ1-5, with 8 bases aligning to TRBD1. Germline lookup yields CDR1 KGHDR and CDR2 SFDVKD. J lost 1 base, V lost 7 bases, and 20 bases had no gene match. The CDR3 is 20 residues long. The CDR3: CATRFRDRTLRVRSNQPQHF. The DNA for the CDR3 is TGTGCCACCAGATTCCGGGACAGGACGTTAAGGGTGAGAAGCAATCAGCCCCAGCATTTT.

This clonotype was seen many times. The chain recombines TRBV11-2 with TRBJ2-1; unclear D gene. The CDR3 covers 15 residues. Between the trimmed V and J ends, which lost 2 bases and 0 bases, there was a span of 8 bases. Germline loops: CDR1 SGHAT, CDR2 FQNNGV. CDR3 loop: CASSLFGGSYNEQFF. Written as DNA, the CDR3 is TGTGCCAGCAGCTTATTTGGCGGCTCCTACAATGAGCAGTTCTTC.

V and J are TRBV3-1 and TRBJ2-5; TRBD2 matches 10 bases. V shed 5 bases and J 4 bases; nucleotides not matched to a gene: 10. The CDR3 covers 16 residues. Germline V gives CDR1 LGHDT, CDR2 YNNKEL (reference sequence). The CDR3 coding sequence is TGTGCCAGCAGCTATAACCTAGCGGGGGAAGGAGAGACCCAGTACTTC. This translates into CASSYNLAGEGETQYF.

The sample holds a few counts of this clonotype. Compared with germline, one end of the junction differs, possibly owing to a read error. V gene TRBV19 combines with J gene TRBJ2-5; TRBD1 matches at 8 bases. CDR3 length: 12 residues. From germline, CDR1 is LNHDA and CDR2 SQIVND (reference sequence). The CDR3 reads CASTSPRDRPAF. CDR3 in DNA: TGTGCCAGTACCTCTCCGCGGGACAGGCCGGCGTTC.

There are many counts of this clonotype. The rearrangement links TRBV20-1 to TRBJ1-6; maybe TRBD1 (6 bases). The CDR3 has 14 residues. CDR1 and CDR2 (germline): DFQATT, SNEGSKA (reference sequence). V lost 1 base, J lost 5 bases, and 9 bases lay in between. CDR3 loop: CSARGAGDNSPLHF. DNA for the CDR3: TGCAGTGCTAGAGGTGCAGGGGATAATTCACCCCTCCACTTT.

The genes are TRBV18 and TRBJ2-2, with 9 bases identical to TRBD1. CDR3 length: 16 residues. Germline loops: CDR1 KGHSH, CDR2 LQKENI. Trimming took 3 bases from V and 0 from J; bases not matched to a gene: 2. The CDR3, as DNA: TGTGCCAGCTCACCCACAGGGGGCTCGAACACCGGGGAGCTGTTTTTT. Translation gives CASSPTGGSNTGELFF. Supplemented by reference TRBV18 and TRBJ2-2, the full variable domain reads NAGVMQNPRHLVRRRGQEARLRCSPMKGHSHVYWYRQLPEEGLKFMVYLQKENIIDESGMPKERFSAEFPKEGPSILRIQQVVRGDSAAYFCASSPTGGSNTGELFFGEGSRLTVL.

This clonotype appeared a few times. The gene calls are TRBV6-5 and TRBJ2-2; TRBD1 agrees at 8 bases. Germline V gives CDR1 MNHEY, CDR2 SVGAGI. The ends lost 3 bases at V and 5 bases at J; junction bases unmatched: 5. The CDR3 has 15 amino acids. CDR3 amino acids: CASSYQGASTGELFF. In DNA, the CDR3 is TGTGCCAGCAGTTATCAGGGGGCTTCTACCGGGGAGCTGTTTTTT.

Ten or more counts support this clonotype. In nucleotides, the CDR3 is TGCAGCGTTGATGGTGGGGGGCAGGGGACTGAAGCTTTCTTT. Translated, it gives CSVDGGGQGTEAFF. The chain combines TRBV29-1 with TRBJ1-1; the D gene is possibly TRBD1 (6 bases). The V end was cut by 3 bases, the J end by 5 bases, with 16 bases between. The germline V gene encodes CDR1 SQVTM and CDR2 ANQGSEA. The CDR3 is made up of 14 amino acids.

This clonotype came up a few times. The chain uses TRBV2 and TRBJ2-5, with D possibly matching TRBD2 (5 bases). The V end was cut by 6 bases, the J end by 5 bases, with 16 bases between. CDR3 length equals 14 residues. CDR1 and CDR2 (germline): SNHLY, FYNNEI. For the CDR3, the DNA is TGTGCCAGCAGGTTTCGGGGAAATTTGGAGACCCAGTACTTC. Protein sequence: CASRFRGNLETQYF. Full variable domain (outside the CDR3, taken from reference TRBV2 and TRBJ2-5): EPEVTQTPSHQVTQMGQEVILRCVPISNHLYFYWYRQILGQKVEFLVSFYNNEISEKSEIFDDQFSVERPDGSNFTLKIRSTKLEDSAMYFCASRFRGNLETQYFGPGTRLLVL.

The gene calls are TRBV5-1 and TRBJ2-7; a weak D match, TRBD1 (6 bases). This CDR3 is 13 amino acids long. Germline V gene data show CDR1 as SGHRS and CDR2 as YFSETQ. Trimming took off 4 bases at V and 5 bases at J, with 13 bases between the two ends. The CDR3 DNA reads TGCGCCAGCAGCAGAGGACAGTCCAACGAGCAGTACTTC. Translated: CASSRGQSNEQYF.

This chain connects TRBV7-2 to TRBJ2-5, with D perhaps TRBD1 (5 bases). Germline V gene sequence: CDR1 SGHTA, CDR2 FQGNSA. The CDR3 loop spans 20 amino acids. V shed 6 bases and J shed 2 bases, with 31 bases lying between them. DNA for the CDR3: TGTGCCAGCAGTCGTGGTCCCTTAGGTTGGGGCAGGCGAGGACAAGAGACCCAGTACTTC. Amino acids: CASSRGPLGWGRRGQETQYF.

This clonotype turned up a few times. The J gene is TRBJ2-1, the V gene TRBV4-1; 14 positions agree with TRBD2. The germline CDR1 and CDR2 sequences are MGHRA and YSYEKL. V shed 3 bases, J shed 4 bases, and the junction held 5 bases outside the gene matches. The CDR3 totals 17 residues. DNA for the CDR3: TGCGCCAGCAGCCAGGGACTAGCGGGGGATAGGTACAATGAGCAGTTCTTC. The encoded protein is CASSQGLAGDRYNEQFF.

At least ten counts were recorded for this clonotype. The chain is built from TRBV11-2 and TRBJ2-7; no clear D. Between the trimmed V and J ends, which lost 1 base and 6 bases, there was a span of 10 bases. Germline V gives CDR1 SGHAT, CDR2 FQNNGV. The CDR3 sequence is 13 residues long. Here the CDR3 reads CASSLASLGEQYF. CDR3 sequence (DNA): TGTGCCAGCAGCTTAGCTTCCTTGGGCGAGCAGTACTTC.

Ten or more counts support this clonotype. This chain links TRBV3-1 with TRBJ2-1; 8 nucleotides match TRBD2. Germline trimming cut 3 bases from V and 7 bases from J; bases unmatched to any gene: 8. The length of the CDR3 is 15 residues. Germline V CDR1 and CDR2: LGHDT, YNNKEL (reference sequence). As DNA, the CDR3 is TGTGCCAGCAGCCATAGCGGGGCCCCGAGGAATGAGCAGTTCTTC. Its protein product is CASSHSGAPRNEQFF.

In this sample, this clonotype turned up many times. This rearrangement joins TRBV29-1 to TRBJ2-5; the D gene could be TRBD1 or TRBD2 (5 bases each). CDR3 size: 12 residues. The germline CDR1 and CDR2 sequences are SQVTM and ANQGSEA. V lost 7 bases and J lost 4, with 13 bases in between. In DNA form, the CDR3 reads TGCAGCGCCTCAGGGACCGGAGAGACCCAGTACTTC. This encodes CSASGTGETQYF.

This clonotype occurred many times. This chain joins TRBV28 and TRBJ2-7, with 9 bases aligning to TRBD2. CDR3 size: 16 residues. Germline V gene data show CDR1 as MDHEN and CDR2 as SYDVKM. Trimming cost V 3 bases and J 6 bases; bases outside gene matches: 12. This chain's CDR3 is CASSFPLGGGAVEQYF. The CDR3 nucleotides are TGTGCCAGCAGTTTCCCCCTGGGCGGGGGGGCCGTCGAGCAGTACTTC.

This clonotype was counted many times. The chain carries TRBV10-1 and TRBJ2-3; 7 bases match TRBD2. The V gene end was trimmed by 4 bases and the J gene end by 0 bases; junction bases not matched to a gene: 4. The CDR3 length is 15 residues. The germline V gene has CDR1 WNHNN and CDR2 SYGVQD (reference sequence). CDR3 loop: CASSALAASTDTQYF. The CDR3 nucleotides read TGCGCCAGCAGTGCCCTAGCGGCCAGCACAGATACGCAGTATTTT.

Ten or more counts support this clonotype. This chain connects TRBV2 to TRBJ2-1; tentative D call: TRBD1 (5 bases). The CDR3 extends over 10 amino acids. V lost 7 bases, J lost 7 bases, and 5 bases lay in between. Germline V gives CDR1 SNHLY, CDR2 FYNNEI. In nucleotides, the CDR3 is TGTGCCAGCACAGGGAATGAGCAGTTCTTC. This translates into CASTGNEQFF.

This clonotype appeared a few times. The chain employs TRBV29-1 and TRBJ2-3; D may be TRBD1 (5 bases). The CDR3 length is 13 residues. CDR1 and CDR2 (germline): SQVTM, ANQGSEA. The V end was cut by 8 bases, the J end by 2 bases, with 14 bases between. CDR3 nucleotide sequence: TGCAGCTTAGGGCCAGGGAACACAGATACGCAGTATTTT. Translating it yields CSLGPGNTDTQYF.

The sample holds many counts of this clonotype. This CDR3 reads CASSTGDSRDGYTF. CDR3 DNA: TGTGCCAGTAGTACCGGGGACAGTAGAGATGGCTACACCTTC. The V and J genes are TRBV19 and TRBJ1-2; 7 bases are a match to TRBD1. Germline CDR1 and CDR2: LNHDA and SQIVND (reference sequence). After removal of 4 bases from V and 6 bases from J, the junction contained 8 bases not matched to a gene. The CDR3 runs 14 residues.

This clonotype was found many times. The CDR3 DNA reads TGTGCCAGTAGTATATCCAGGGTGACTGAAGCTTTCTTT. Translated: CASSISRVTEAFF. V and J are TRBV19 and TRBJ1-1; possible D gene TRBD1, 5 bases. The V gene's germline CDR1 is LNHDA and CDR2 SQIVND (reference sequence). V was shortened by 2 bases and J by 5 bases, with 9 bases between the two germline ends. The CDR3 contains 13 residues. Supplemented by reference TRBV19 and TRBJ1-1, the full variable domain reads DGGITQSPKYLFRKEGQNVTLSCEQNLNHDAMYWYRQDPGQGLRLIYYSQIVNDFQKGDIAEGYSVSREKKESFPLTVTSAQKNPTAFYLCASSISRVTEAFFGQGTRLTVV.

V is TRBV7-9 and J is TRBJ2-4; D possibly matches TRBD1 or TRBD2 (5 bases each). Trimming cost V 6 bases and J 8 bases, with 23 bases left between them. The CDR3 totals 16 residues. Germline CDR1 is SEHNR and CDR2 is FQNEAQ (reference sequence). CDR3 amino acids: CASSKEGTHAGDIQYF. CDR3 nucleotide sequence: TGTGCCAGCAGTAAAGAAGGGACCCACGCCGGGGACATTCAGTACTTC.